This entry is about one TCR beta chain. Profiled with immunoSEQ multiplex PCR; TCRdb holds only in-frame clones, not every one. The sample contains fewer than 25,000 clones, around 86% of which appear only once. These data come from a study of sequential checkpoint blockade in melanoma. Background on the study: First-line arms were nivolumab then ipilimumab, or the reverse, randomized 1:1. Maintenance nivolumab came after either treatment sequence.

Described treatment: randomized to nivolumab then ipilimumab (arm A) or the reverse (arm B). From thawed PBMCs, live CD3+CD8+ cells negative for CD19 and CD56 were sorted. Sequenced here: CD8+ T cells sorted from blood (inferred from file names), sampled from a patient given nivolumab and ipilimumab in sequence. This TCR was sampled from a human donor with melanoma.

The CDR3 spells CSISGDYNEQFF. CDR3 bases: TGCAGCATAAGCGGGGACTACAATGAGCAGTTCTTC. The rearrangement joins TRBV29-1 to TRBJ2-1, with TRBD2 matching over 7 bases. Germline loops: CDR1 SQVTM, CDR2 ANQGSEA. V lost 8 bases and J lost 3; bases outside the gene matches: 4. The CDR3 has 12 residues.